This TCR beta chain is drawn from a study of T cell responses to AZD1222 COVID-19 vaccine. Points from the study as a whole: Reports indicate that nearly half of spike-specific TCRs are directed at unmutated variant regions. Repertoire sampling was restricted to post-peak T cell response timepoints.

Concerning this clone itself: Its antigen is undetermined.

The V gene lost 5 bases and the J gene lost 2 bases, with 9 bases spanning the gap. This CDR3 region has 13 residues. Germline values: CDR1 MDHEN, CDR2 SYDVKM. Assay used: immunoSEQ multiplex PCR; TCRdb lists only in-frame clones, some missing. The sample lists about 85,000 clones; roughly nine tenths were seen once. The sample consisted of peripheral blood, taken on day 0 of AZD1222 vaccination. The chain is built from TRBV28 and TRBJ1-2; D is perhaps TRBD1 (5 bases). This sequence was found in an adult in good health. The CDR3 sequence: CASSLGTNYGYTF. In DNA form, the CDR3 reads TGTGCCAGCAGTCTCGGGACGAACTATGGCTACACCTTC.